The 22 T cell receptor beta chains reported below all come from one sample, sequenced in a study of PD-1 and CTLA-4 blockade in melanoma (dated by TCRdb to the early 2020s). Library prep was done by the immunoSEQ multiplex PCR assay. TCRdb mirrors the immuneACCESS table, restricted to in-frame sequences. Some clones are absent from its copies; in checked studies, under half trace to an unresolved V gene, and the reason for the others is unknown. In this sample the table shows 20,000 to 25,000 clones, approximately 89% of which occur a single time. The top ten hold 7.8% of the sample. This sample comprised CD8+ T cells from peripheral blood, obtained before anti-PD-1 treatment. The receptors were gathered from a human donor with melanoma.

The V call is TRBV11-2, the J call TRBJ2-2, with 7 bases that match TRBD2. This CDR3 is built from 15 residues. V gave up 3 bases and J gave up 5 bases; unmatched junction bases: 6. Germline V gene sequence: CDR1 SGHAT, CDR2 FQNNGV. The CDR3, as DNA: TGTGCCAGCAGCTTGGGGGAAGCGGGGACCGGGGAGCTGTTTTTT. It translates to CASSLGEAGTGELFF.

The chain couples TRBV27 to TRBJ1-2, with 9 bases identical to TRBD1. Per the germline V gene, CDR1 is MNHEY and CDR2 is SMNVEV (reference sequence). This CDR3 region has 13 residues. V trimming: 5 bases; J trimming: 5 bases; junction bases outside the gene matches: 3. Written as DNA, the CDR3 is TGTGCCAGCAGTCCCGGGACAGGGTATGGCTACACCTTC. This codes for CASSPGTGYGYTF.

To note about this clone: Distinct nucleotide sequences in the sample also encode this CDR3. The V and J genes are TRBV27 and TRBJ2-7; D uncertain. V lost 2 bases, J lost 0 bases, and 5 bases lay in between. The CDR3 consists of 13 residues. Germline V gene sequence: CDR1 MNHEY, CDR2 SMNVEV (reference sequence). CDR3 sequence: CASSLGPSYEQYF. Written as DNA, the CDR3 is TGTGCCAGCAGTTTAGGGCCCTCCTACGAGCAGTACTTC.

The chain couples TRBV7-9 to TRBJ1-2, with 7 bases identical to TRBD1. CDR3 length: 14 amino acids. In germline, CDR1 is SEHNR, CDR2 FQNEAQ (reference sequence). The ends lost 2 bases at V and 6 bases at J; junction bases unmatched: 6. The CDR3 DNA sequence: TGTGCCAGCAGCTTAATGGGGCAGGGGGATGGCTACACCTTC. Encoded protein: CASSLMGQGDGYTF. Supplemented by reference TRBV7-9 and TRBJ1-2, the full variable domain reads DTGVSQNPRHKITKRGQNVTFRCDPISEHNRLYWYRQTLGQGPEFLTYFQNEAQLEKSRLLSDRFSAERPKGSFSTLEIQRTEQGDSAMYLCASSLMGQGDGYTFGSGTRLTVV.

This clone was counted a few times. V is TRBV24-1 and J is TRBJ1-5, with a weak D call TRBD1 (5 bases). This CDR3 is 14 amino acids long. CDR1 is KGHDR, CDR2 SFDVKD, per germline. V dropped 5 bases and J dropped 4 bases, with 11 bases sitting between them. The CDR3 protein is CATSVADRNQPQHF. In DNA form, the CDR3 reads TGTGCCACCAGTGTTGCAGACAGAAATCAGCCCCAGCATTTT.

This sequence joins TRBV28 and TRBJ1-1; D call uncertain. The CDR3 contains 13 residues. From germline, CDR1 is MDHEN and CDR2 SYDVKM. V lost 6 bases, J lost 3 bases, and 11 bases lay in between. CDR3 DNA: TGTGCCAGCAGCCTTACCGGGTACACTGAAGCTTTCTTT. It translates to CASSLTGYTEAFF.

This sequence joins TRBV5-8 and TRBJ1-4; D perhaps matches TRBD1 (5 bases). Trimming cost V 5 bases and J 8 bases, with 16 bases left between them. Germline CDR1 SGHTS, CDR2 YDEGEE. This CDR3 has 14 amino acids. The CDR3 DNA sequence: TGTGCCAGCAGGGAGGACATACTAGGGGAAAAACTGTTTTTT. Amino acids: CASREDILGEKLFF. The full variable domain, completed using reference TRBV5-8 and TRBJ1-4, is EAGVTQSPTHLIKTRGQQATLRCSPISGHTSVYWYQQALGLGLQFLLWYDEGEERNRGNFPPRFSGRQFPNYSSELNVNALELEDSALYLCASREDILGEKLFFGSGTQLSVL.

This chain uses TRBV2 with TRBJ1-1, with 7 bases that match TRBD1. Germline-derived CDR1 and CDR2 are SNHLY and FYNNEI. The CDR3 is 13 amino acids. The V gene end was trimmed by 8 bases and the J gene end by 4 bases; junction bases not matched to a gene: 7. The CDR3 loop reads CASVRQGGTEAFF. DNA for the CDR3: TGTGCCAGCGTGCGACAGGGCGGCACTGAAGCTTTCTTT. Supplemented by reference TRBV2 and TRBJ1-1, the full variable domain reads EPEVTQTPSHQVTQMGQEVILRCVPISNHLYFYWYRQILGQKVEFLVSFYNNEISEKSEIFDDQFSVERPDGSNFTLKIRSTKLEDSAMYFCASVRQGGTEAFFGQGTRLTVV.

The chain employs TRBV14 and TRBJ1-4, with D hard to call. The CDR3 sequence is 12 residues long. Germline V gene sequence: CDR1 SGHDN, CDR2 FVKESK. V lost 1 base, J lost 7 bases, and 4 bases lay in between. The chain's CDR3 is CASSQVGEKLFF. The CDR3 DNA follows: TGTGCCAGCAGCCAAGTCGGTGAAAAACTGTTTTTT.

This clone was detected once. This chain links TRBV14 with TRBJ1-1; possibly TRBD1 for D (5 bases). Trimming stripped 0 bases from V and 5 bases from J, with 13 bases between. CDR1 is SGHDN, CDR2 FVKESK, per germline. This CDR3 spans 15 amino acids. The CDR3 sequence: CASSQDLGGGTEAFF. The CDR3 DNA reads as TGTGCCAGCAGCCAAGATTTGGGGGGAGGGACTGAAGCTTTCTTT.

The table lists this clone with a count of one. This chain joins TRBV6-6 and TRBJ2-5, with 7 positions matching TRBD1. CDR1 is MNHNY and CDR2 is SVGAGI in the germline V gene (reference sequence). Germline trimming cut 5 bases from V and 2 bases from J; bases unmatched to any gene: 5. The length of the CDR3 is 14 residues. CDR3 region: CASSRQGQQETQYF. The CDR3 DNA reads TGTGCCAGCAGTCGACAGGGACAACAAGAGACCCAGTACTTC.

The sample holds one count of this clone. The V gene is TRBV27, the J gene TRBJ1-1; D is unresolved. V was cut by 3 bases and J by 3 bases, with 8 bases left in between. The CDR3 extends over 13 amino acids. Germline V gene lookup returns CDR1 MNHEY and CDR2 SMNVEV (reference sequence). CDR3 sequence reads: CASSFVVDTEAFF. CDR3 coding DNA: TGTGCCAGCAGTTTTGTAGTGGACACTGAAGCTTTCTTT.

The chain is built from TRBV10-3 and TRBJ2-7; a weak D match, TRBD1 (5 bases). Germline CDR1 ENHRY, CDR2 SYGVKD. CDR3 size: 14 residues. V lost 2 bases to trimming and J lost 0 bases, with 8 bases between them. The CDR3 here is CAISETGVSYEQYF. The CDR3 region has the DNA TGTGCCATCAGTGAGACAGGTGTCTCCTACGAGCAGTACTTC.

The table lists this clone with a count of one. This CDR3 is CASSPSVTDTQYF. The CDR3, as DNA: TGCGCCAGCAGCCCCTCCGTCACAGATACGCAGTATTTT. The chain employs TRBV4-3 and TRBJ2-3; D gene uncertain. Germline lookup yields CDR1 LGHNA and CDR2 YSLEER. Trimming cost V 4 bases and J 2 bases, with 7 bases left between them. The CDR3 is 13 residues long.

The rearrangement links TRBV4-1 to TRBJ1-6; the D gene is possibly TRBD1 (6 bases). The CDR3 totals 17 residues. Trimming removed 3 bases at V and 8 bases at J, with 20 bases between. CDR1 is MGHRA, CDR2 YSYEKL, per germline. The CDR3 region has the DNA TGCGCCAGCAGCCACCCTCGGGAGGGGGGATTGGATTCACCCCTCCACTTT. Amino acids: CASSHPREGGLDSPLHF.

The J gene is TRBJ2-1, the V gene TRBV7-9, with no clear D. In germline, CDR1 is SEHNR, CDR2 FQNEAQ (reference sequence). V shed 1 base and J shed 7 bases, with 14 bases lying between them. The CDR3 loop spans 15 amino acids. The CDR3 region has the DNA TGTGCCAGCAGCTTAGGGGCAGGTGTTATAAATGAGCAGTTCTTC. Protein: CASSLGAGVINEQFF. Complete variable domain (other parts from reference TRBV7-9 and TRBJ2-1): DTGVSQNPRHKITKRGQNVTFRCDPISEHNRLYWYRQTLGQGPEFLTYFQNEAQLEKSRLLSDRFSAERPKGSFSTLEIQRTEQGDSAMYLCASSLGAGVINEQFFGPGTRLTVL.

The chain couples TRBV28 to TRBJ1-3, with TRBD1 identical over 8 bases. Trimming cost V 5 bases and J 4 bases; bases outside gene matches: 4. Germline V gene data show CDR1 as MDHEN and CDR2 as SYDVKM. The CDR3 covers 14 residues. CDR3 protein: CASSTRTGGNTIYF. CDR3 bases: TGTGCCAGCAGTACGCGGACAGGGGGAAACACCATATATTTT.

This chain connects TRBV5-8 to TRBJ1-1; D is ambiguous. The CDR3 loop spans 13 amino acids. Trimming shortened V by 1 base and J by 7 bases, and 11 bases separated the two germline ends. Germline V gives CDR1 SGHTS, CDR2 YDEGEE. CDR3 DNA sequence: TGTGCCAGCAGCTTGCGATCTGATGGTGAAGCTTTCTTT. Its translation is CASSLRSDGEAFF.

The chain recombines TRBV6-5 with TRBJ1-1; possibly TRBD1 for D (6 bases). V was shortened by 6 bases and J by 3 bases, with 17 bases between the two germline ends. The CDR3 consists of 15 residues. The V gene's germline CDR1 is MNHEY and CDR2 SVGAGI. Here the CDR3 DNA reads TGTGCCAGCAGGACACTGGCAGGGGTGGACACTGAAGCTTTCTTT. Translation gives CASRTLAGVDTEAFF.

This clone showed up just a few times. V usage is TRBV5-1 and J usage is TRBJ1-2; 8 bases match TRBD1. CDR1 and CDR2 (germline): SGHRS, YFSETQ. The CDR3 totals 17 residues. V lost 4 bases and J lost 6; bases outside the gene matches: 17. CDR3 coding DNA: TGCGCCAGCAGCCCCCGGGGGGGACAGGACGGGTACCATGGCTACACCTTC. Translated, it gives CASSPRGGQDGYHGYTF.

This clone is a singleton in its sample. The chain combines TRBV14 with TRBJ1-1, with 9 bases aligning to TRBD1. J gave up 5 bases and V 3 bases, and 7 bases lay outside the gene matches. CDR1 SGHDN and CDR2 FVKESK come from the germline V gene. The CDR3 has 15 residues. The CDR3 region is CASSQTLGQGTEAFF. The CDR3 nucleotides are TGTGCCAGCAGCCAGACCTTGGGACAGGGAACTGAAGCTTTCTTT.

J is TRBJ1-2 and V is TRBV4-2; 7 nucleotides match TRBD1. J gave up 2 bases and V 3 bases, and 6 bases lay outside the gene matches. This CDR3 is 15 amino acids long. CDR1 and CDR2 from the germline V gene are LGHNA and YNFKEQ. The CDR3 reads CASSQNRGPNYGYTF. The CDR3 nucleotides are TGTGCCAGCAGCCAGAACAGGGGTCCGAACTATGGCTACACCTTC.